The 8 T cell receptor beta chains presented below share a single source sample, sequenced in a study of T cell responses to AZD1222 COVID-19 vaccine. The table came from immunoSEQ multiplex PCR; TCRdb's copy has only in-frame clones and leaves some out. The data hold about 130,000 clones, with approximately 80% observed a single time. The source was peripheral blood, collected on day 0 of AZD1222 vaccination. These receptors came from an adult in good health.

This chain connects TRBV7-3 to TRBJ1-1; D perhaps matches TRBD1 (6 bases). CDR1 and CDR2 from the germline V gene are SGHTA and FQGTGA. The CDR3 covers 13 residues. V lost 5 bases and J lost 13, with 20 bases in between. CDR3 amino acids: CASSHLNAGESFF. The CDR3 nucleotides are TGTGCCAGCAGCCACCTTAACGCAGGGGAGAGTTTCTTT.

This chain uses TRBV19 with TRBJ1-4; the match to TRBD1 covers 10 bases. The germline V gene has CDR1 LNHDA and CDR2 SQIVND (reference sequence). This CDR3 contains 16 residues. The J segment lost 5 bases and the V segment lost 5 bases, leaving 8 bases of the junction unmatched. Written as DNA, the CDR3 is TGTGCCAGTAGTCCCAAAGGACAGGGGGTGAATGAAAAACTGTTTTTT. This sequence encodes CASSPKGQGVNEKLFF.

The genes are TRBV5-1 and TRBJ2-5, with 11 positions matching TRBD2. The CDR3 loop spans 16 amino acids. Germline loops: CDR1 SGHRS, CDR2 YFSETQ. With 1 base clipped from V and 2 bases from J, the junction kept 4 bases outside the gene matches. In DNA form, the CDR3 reads TGCGCCAGCAGCTTGCCTAGCGGGGGGCCGCAAGAGACCCAGTACTTC. Protein sequence: CASSLPSGGPQETQYF.

The rearrangement uses TRBV4-2 and TRBJ2-1; D is unclear. Trimming took off 4 bases at V and 0 bases at J, with 7 bases between the two ends. Germline CDR1 is LGHNA and CDR2 is YNFKEQ. This CDR3 is built from 14 residues. The CDR3 region is CASSLPSSYNEQFF. The CDR3 nucleotides are TGTGCCAGCAGCCTACCAAGCTCCTACAATGAGCAGTTCTTC.

This clone appeared a few times. This chain links TRBV19 with TRBJ2-1; 8 positions agree with TRBD1. The CDR3 loop spans 13 amino acids. The germline gives CDR1 LNHDA, CDR2 SQIVND (reference sequence). Losses at the gene ends were 5 bases for V and 9 bases for J; bases not matched to a gene: 6. CDR3 residues: CASSGTGSLEQFF. The CDR3 DNA follows: TGTGCCAGTAGTGGGACAGGATCTCTTGAGCAGTTCTTC.

J is TRBJ1-5 and V is TRBV12-3 or TRBV12-4, with D hard to call. V was clipped by 6 bases and J by 6 bases, with 9 bases between them. The CDR3 runs 12 residues. CDR3 nucleotide sequence: TGTGCCAGCAGGGCGGGAAGTCAGCCCCAGCATTTT. This translates into CASRAGSQPQHF.

V gene TRBV25-1 combines with J gene TRBJ1-4; D remains ambiguous. This CDR3 has 17 residues. In germline, CDR1 is MGHDK, CDR2 SYGVNS. Trimming stripped 0 bases from V and 7 bases from J, with 18 bases between. CDR3 residues: CASSEYSPSRAGEKLFF. The CDR3, as DNA: TGTGCCAGCAGTGAATACTCGCCCTCAAGGGCTGGTGAAAAACTGTTTTTT.

V usage is TRBV5-8 and J usage is TRBJ1-2; 7 bases fit TRBD1. V lost 0 bases, J lost 4 bases, and 6 bases stayed unmatched. Germline loops: CDR1 SGHTS, CDR2 YDEGEE. This CDR3 contains 15 residues. The CDR3: CASSLGQGRSYGYTF. In nucleotides, the CDR3 is TGTGCCAGCAGCTTGGGACAGGGACGAAGCTATGGCTACACCTTC.